This T cell receptor (beta chain) was found in a study of shared clonotypes between healthy human individuals. Study details: CD4 naive cells filled three plates per donor, CD4 memory three, CD8 naive two and CD8 memory one.

The CDR3 length is 13 residues. Deletions cut 2 bases from V and 7 bases from J, with 11 bases between. Germline values: CDR1 GTSNPN, CDR2 SVGIG (reference sequence). Cells designated naive CD8 were CD45RO-negative and were positively selected for CCR7, with terminally differentiated effector memory CD45RA+ cells excluded. This table comes from immunoSEQ multiplex PCR, and its TCRdb copy is limited to in-frame clones, with some not included. The table shows 600,000 or so clones, with 95% to 98% occurring only once. The TCR was taken from a young man in good health. The sample consisted of naive CD8+ T cells sorted from blood. The genes are TRBV30 and TRBJ1-4; D unclear. In DNA, the CDR3 is TGTGCCTGGAGTTGGTCGGGAGGTGAAAAACTGTTTTTT. Its protein product is CAWSWSGGEKLFF.